This T cell receptor (beta chain) was sequenced for a study of identical twins. General observations from the study: Cord blood beta clonotypes present at high abundance carried fewer insertions; no such pattern appeared in memory repertoires. Zero-insertion analyses might be partly confounded by invariant T cells like MAIT and iNKT.

TCRdb re-analysed the 5' RACE reads in MiXCR, keeping a single row per CDR3 protein. Counted here are some 500,000 distinct CDR3 sequences, 20% to 25% occurring once; the ten biggest clones make up roughly 0.91%. CDR1 and CDR2 from the germline V gene are SEHNR and FQNEAQ (reference sequence). V was shortened by 5 bases and J by 8 bases, with 15 bases between the two germline ends. The length of the CDR3 is 13 residues. Turning to this clonotype: Its specificity is unknown. A much larger clone is a single base away; this may be a read error.

The same data also went into a second study, on T cells expressing NK-cell markers. That report adds: In roughly six donors, dominant NKG2C+ clonotypes were about 1.0-8% of CD8+ T cells.

The specimen was CD4+ T cells sorted from blood. The TCR comes from a young woman in good health. The V call is TRBV7-9, the J call TRBJ1-2, with D perhaps matching TRBD1 (6 bases). This chain's CDR3 is CASSLSTGRGYTF. CDR3 bases: TGTGCCAGCAGCCTCTCGACAGGCCGCGGCTACACCTTC.